The next 18 T cell receptor beta chains were all read from a single sample in a study of PD-1 blockade in mismatch repair-deficient tumors. This table comes from immunoSEQ multiplex PCR, and its TCRdb copy is limited to in-frame clones, with some not included. The sample carries roughly 9,000 clones, roughly 85% recorded once. Sample: PBMCs, taken almost 47 weeks after starting pembrolizumab. Receptors originate from an adult with mismatch repair-deficient cancer.

The chain couples TRBV11-2 to TRBJ2-1; 10 bases are a match to TRBD2. The CDR3 has 14 amino acids. Trimming removed 5 bases from V and 4 bases from J; junction bases left unmatched: 2. Per the germline V gene, CDR1 is SGHAT and CDR2 is FQNNGV. The DNA for the CDR3 is TGTGCCAGCAGCCTAGCGGGAGCGTACAATGAGCAGTTCTTC. Its protein is CASSLAGAYNEQFF.

This rearrangement joins TRBV19 to TRBJ1-5; D is uncertain. Germline V gene data show CDR1 as LNHDA and CDR2 as SQIVND (reference sequence). V was pared by 7 bases and J by 3 bases, with 13 bases between. CDR3 length equals 14 residues. This chain's CDR3 is CASMEGRINQPQHF. The CDR3 nucleotides read TGTGCCAGTATGGAAGGGAGGATCAATCAGCCCCAGCATTTT.

V usage is TRBV28 and J usage is TRBJ1-2, with TRBD1 matching 7 bases. V shed 2 bases and J 8 bases; nucleotides not matched to a gene: 14. Looked up from germline, CDR1 is MDHEN and CDR2 is SYDVKM. The CDR3 has 16 amino acids. The CDR3 here is CASSLRQGLWKNGYTF. Here the CDR3 DNA reads TGTGCCAGCAGTTTAAGACAGGGCCTATGGAAAAACGGCTACACCTTC.

This chain links TRBV2 with TRBJ2-7; a weak D match, TRBD2 (6 bases). Trimming removed 1 base from V and 0 bases from J, with 10 bases in between. This CDR3 spans 15 amino acids. Germline V CDR1 and CDR2: SNHLY, FYNNEI. The CDR3 DNA follows: TGTGCCAGCAGTGAAGGGGGCGGGATCTCCTACGAGCAGTACTTC. Its translation is CASSEGGGISYEQYF.

The V gene is TRBV2, the J gene TRBJ1-1; no clear D. The germline CDR1 and CDR2 sequences are SNHLY and FYNNEI. This CDR3 region has 13 residues. Trimming removed 6 bases from V and 3 bases from J, with 11 bases in between. The CDR3 bases are TGTGCCAGCAGCCAGGCATCGGACACTGAAGCTTTCTTT. This translates into CASSQASDTEAFF.

The V call is TRBV27, the J call TRBJ2-7, with TRBD1 matching 10 bases. Germline loops: CDR1 MNHEY, CDR2 SMNVEV (reference sequence). CDR3 length: 15 amino acids. Unmatched junction bases numbered 6, after V lost 0 bases and J lost 7 bases. The DNA of the CDR3 is TGTGCCAGCAGTTTATCTGGGACAGGGGCGGGGGAGCAGTACTTC. This gives the protein CASSLSGTGAGEQYF.

The chain employs TRBV5-1 and TRBJ2-1; 8 nucleotides agree with TRBD1. The CDR3 is made up of 15 amino acids. Trimming removed 3 bases from V and 3 bases from J; junction bases left unmatched: 5. Looked up from germline, CDR1 is SGHRS and CDR2 is YFSETQ. The CDR3 loop reads CASSSGQGNYNEQFF. The CDR3 region has the DNA TGCGCCAGCAGCTCCGGACAGGGAAACTACAATGAGCAGTTCTTC.

The chain has TRBV27 and TRBJ2-7, with 8 positions matching TRBD1. After removal of 2 bases from V and 5 bases from J, the junction contained 8 bases not matched to a gene. Germline V CDR1 and CDR2: MNHEY, SMNVEV (reference sequence). This CDR3 comprises 15 residues. This CDR3 reads CASSLDGQGYDEQYF. CDR3 sequence (DNA): TGTGCCAGCAGTTTAGACGGACAGGGCTACGACGAGCAGTACTTC.

This CDR3 reads CASSPGYSYEQYF. DNA of the CDR3: TGTGCCAGCAGTCCAGGTTATTCCTACGAGCAGTACTTC. This rearrangement joins TRBV28 to TRBJ2-7, with D unresolved. V lost 5 bases, J lost 1 base, and 9 bases lay in between. CDR3 size: 13 residues. Germline lookup yields CDR1 MDHEN and CDR2 SYDVKM. Complete variable domain (other parts from reference TRBV28 and TRBJ2-7): DVKVTQSSRYLVKRTGEKVFLECVQDMDHENMFWYRQDPGLGLRLIYFSYDVKMKEKGDIPEGYSVSREKKERFSLILESASTNQTSMYLCASSPGYSYEQYFGPGTRLTVT.

The rearrangement joins TRBV19 to TRBJ2-2; TRBD1 is a possible D gene (6 bases). This CDR3 is 14 amino acids long. Trimming left V 4 bases short and J 1 base short, with 7 bases between. CDR1 is LNHDA, CDR2 SQIVND, per germline (reference sequence). The CDR3 loop is CASSKTGNTGELFF. CDR3 DNA: TGTGCCAGTAGTAAGACAGGGAACACCGGGGAGCTGTTTTTT.

Concerning this clone: The same CDR3 arises from other DNA sequences in this sample as well. The rearrangement links TRBV5-1 to TRBJ2-3, with D perhaps matching TRBD2 (6 bases). Per the germline V gene, CDR1 is SGHRS and CDR2 is YFSETQ. V shed 0 bases and J shed 1 base, with 9 bases lying between them. CDR3 length: 15 residues. The CDR3 DNA follows: TGCGCCAGCAGCTTGGGGGCTAGCGGCACAGATACGCAGTATTTT. Its translation: CASSLGASGTDTQYF. Full variable domain (remainder filled in from reference TRBV5-1 and TRBJ2-3): KAGVTQTPRYLIKTRGQQVTLSCSPISGHRSVSWYQQTPGQGLQFLFEYFSETQRNKGNFPGRFSGRQFSNSRSEMNVSTLELGDSALYLCASSLGASGTDTQYFGPGTRLTVL.

Worth noting for this clone: Mismatch with germline at one junction end may stem from a read error. V and J are TRBV7-7 and TRBJ2-5; 9 bases line up with TRBD1. There are 15 residues in the CDR3. CDR1 is SSHAT, CDR2 FNYEAQ, per germline (reference sequence). CDR3 sequence reads: CASSAYRGPGETQYF. Written as DNA, the CDR3 is TGTGCTAGCAGCGCCTACAGGGGGCCGGGGGAGACCCAGTACTTC.

The chain employs TRBV2 and TRBJ1-4; 7 positions match TRBD1. The CDR3 has 14 amino acids. The germline V gene has CDR1 SNHLY and CDR2 FYNNEI. Germline trimming cut 8 bases from V and 5 bases from J; bases unmatched to any gene: 8. The CDR3 loop is CASLDRVRNEKLFF. CDR3 coding DNA: TGTGCCAGCCTAGACAGGGTCCGAAATGAAAAACTGTTTTTT.

The chain combines TRBV9 with TRBJ2-1; 14 nucleotides line up with TRBD2. Germline values: CDR1 SGDLS, CDR2 YYNGEE. The CDR3 has 20 amino acids. Trimming cost V 1 base and J 6 bases; bases outside gene matches: 15. The CDR3 DNA sequence: TGTGCCAGCAGCGTATCCTTGGGGGGATGGACTAGCGGGAGGCTCAATGAGCAGTTCTTC. Its protein product is CASSVSLGGWTSGRLNEQFF.

This clone was detected once. The chain combines TRBV11-2 with TRBJ2-7; 12 bases agree with TRBD1. The CDR3 is 16 residues long. With V trimmed by 3 bases and J by 5 bases, 8 bases remained unmatched. CDR1 is SGHAT and CDR2 is FQNNGV in the germline V gene. Here the CDR3 DNA reads TGTGCCAGCAGCTTGGGGTCCGGGACAGGGGGCGACGAGCAGTACTTC. Translating gives CASSLGSGTGGDEQYF.

The rearrangement joins TRBV7-9 to TRBJ2-1; 8 bases line up with TRBD2. The CDR3 extends over 15 amino acids. Trimming at V came to 1 base and at J to 4 bases, leaving 3 bases not matched to a gene. Germline V lookup: CDR1 SEHNR, CDR2 FQNEAQ (reference sequence). DNA of the CDR3: TGTGCCAGCAGCTTAGTGGCTAGCGGGTACAATGAGCAGTTCTTC. It codes for CASSLVASGYNEQFF.

In this sample, this clone turned up a few times. The rearrangement links TRBV14 to TRBJ2-1, with D unresolved. CDR1 SGHDN and CDR2 FVKESK come from the germline V gene. Deletions cut 4 bases from V and 9 bases from J, with 7 bases between. This CDR3 contains 11 residues. CDR3 sequence (DNA): TGTGCCAGCAGCCTAAAATTTGAGCAGTTCTTC. Translating gives CASSLKFEQFF.

V is TRBV30 and J is TRBJ2-5; 12 positions match TRBD2. This CDR3 comprises 17 residues. The J segment lost 5 bases and the V segment lost 2 bases, leaving 12 bases of the junction unmatched. Germline values: CDR1 GTSNPN, CDR2 SVGIG (reference sequence). This CDR3 reads CAWSPGLAGLRGETQYF. For the CDR3, the DNA is TGTGCCTGGAGTCCCGGACTAGCGGGACTACGGGGGGAGACCCAGTACTTC.